This TCR beta chain was found in a study of T-cell reconstitution after alpha-beta-depleted transplantation in children (dated by TCRdb to between 2015 and 2016). About the full investigation: Using TCR repertoire profiling, the study followed T-cell immune reconstitution in a quantitative way in children after TCRalphabeta/CD19-depleted allogeneic hematopoietic cell transplantation.

Libraries were constructed by PCR. Instrument used: Illumina HiSeq 2500. To normalize quantification of the TCRbeta repertoire, the TCR libraries were built with molecular barcoding that relied on unique molecular identifiers. TCRdb took the public reads, trimmed them with fastp at Q25, ran MiXCR for clone calling and kept in-frame beta chains. Records with the same CDR3 protein are collapsed into one entry carrying the most frequent genes and DNA. Within this sample are a few hundred thousand distinct CDR3 sequences, with around 9.9% of them counted one time only. Of the sample, 5% to 6.5% falls within the top ten clones. The germline V gene encodes CDR1 LGHDT and CDR2 YNNKEL (reference sequence). The CDR3 contains 15 residues, cysteine and phenylalanine counted. Only the CDR3 part of the read is kept: 45 bases, read in frame from the first base. The junction shows trimming of 0 bases on V and 10 bases on J, plus 13 bases between the germline ends.

Concerning this clonotype itself: Its antigen is still unknown. No per-base quality is available; no much larger clone lies one base away.

In this chain, TRBV3-1 is recombined with TRBJ1-6, with no confidently assigned D gene. This clonotype originated in a human donor who donated a stem cell graft to a child with acute myeloid leukemia. Sequencing was performed on PBMCs from the stem cell graft donor, taken from the stem cell graft. The nucleotides read TGTGCCAGCAGCCAAGATGCGTGGGTAGGGTCACCCCTCCACTTT. Its amino acids are CASSQDAWVGSPLHF.